One T cell receptor beta chain is described in this entry. What it binds is not known. Repertoires were generated with immunoSEQ multiplex PCR, while TCRdb's copy carries only in-frame clones and drops some. Here the sample spans about 50,000 clones, around 84% being singletons. V lost 6 bases and J lost 10, with 13 bases in between. Germline values: CDR1 MNHNS, CDR2 SASEGT. The CDR3 has 13 residues. This entry is derived from a study of OX40 agonist ivuxolimab in advanced cancers. Study summary: Hepatocellular carcinoma, melanoma, renal cell or head and neck cancer was diagnosed in the dose-escalation patients.

Study outcomes and limitations: Among some nonresponders, normalized T-cell clonal expansion was also low.

This sequence originates from an adult with an advanced solid tumor such as melanoma, head and neck, liver or kidney cancer. The gene calls are TRBV6-1 and TRBJ1-6; weak D call: TRBD1 (6 bases). The specimen comprised CD4+ or CD8+ T cells sorted from blood, sampled in a trial of the OX40 agonist ivuxolimab. The CDR3 DNA reads TGTGCCAGCAGAGGGCAGGGGAACTCACCCCTCCACTTT. This translates into CASRGQGNSPLHF.